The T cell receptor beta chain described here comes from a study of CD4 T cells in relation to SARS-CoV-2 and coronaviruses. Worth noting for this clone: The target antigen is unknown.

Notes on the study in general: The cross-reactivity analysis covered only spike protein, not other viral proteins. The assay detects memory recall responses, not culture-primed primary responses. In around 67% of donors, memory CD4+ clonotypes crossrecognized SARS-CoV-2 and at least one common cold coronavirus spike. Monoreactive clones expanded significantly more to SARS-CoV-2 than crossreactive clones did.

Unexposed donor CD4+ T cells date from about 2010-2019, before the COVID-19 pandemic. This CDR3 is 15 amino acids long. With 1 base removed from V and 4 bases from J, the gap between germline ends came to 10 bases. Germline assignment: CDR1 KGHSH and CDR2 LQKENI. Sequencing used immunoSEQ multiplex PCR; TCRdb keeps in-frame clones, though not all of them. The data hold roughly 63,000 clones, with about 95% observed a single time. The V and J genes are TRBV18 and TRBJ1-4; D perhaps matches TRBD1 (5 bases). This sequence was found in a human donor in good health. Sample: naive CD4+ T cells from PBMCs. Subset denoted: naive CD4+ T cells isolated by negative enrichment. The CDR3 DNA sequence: TGTGCCAGCTCACCACGCACAGGAGATAATGAAAAACTGTTTTTT. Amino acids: CASSPRTGDNEKLFF.